Listed below are T cell receptor beta chains from one sample, sequenced in a study of high-grade serous ovarian cancer treatment subgroups. Clones were sequenced by immunoSEQ multiplex PCR, and TCRdb holds only the in-frame ones, with some missing. Among over a thousand clones listed, over 75% were seen once. Material for sequencing was tumor tissue. The receptors derive from a human donor with high-grade serous ovarian cancer. Each CDR3 is given without its conserved first and last residue.

V	J	CDR3
TRBV2	TRBJ2-3	ASSESWWDTQY
TRBV28	TRBJ2-3	ASSLLTTDTQY
TRBV5-5	TRBJ1-2	ASSFSDIAYGYT
TRBV7-9	TRBJ1-5	ASSDDRWNQPQH
TRBV6-5	TRBJ2-7	ASSPSGTSYYEQY
TRBV5-1	TRBJ1-1	ASSLVAENTEAF
TRBV5-1	TRBJ1-1	ASSLGDWMNTEAF
TRBV5-4	TRBJ2-7	ASSFGTGYEQY
TRBV11-2	TRBJ2-5	ASSLVVWETQY
TRBV7-2	TRBJ2-1	ASLWGVSSYNEQF
TRBV10-3	TRBJ2-7	AISLDRSYEQY
TRBV6-5	TRBJ1-1	ASTTQGARRTEAF
TRBV11-2	TRBJ2-6	ASSLGRGFLDTGANVLT
TRBV14	TRBJ2-3	ASSGILGSVSTDTQY
TRBV7-8	TRBJ2-4	ASSLDGKHGNIQY
TRBV4-3	TRBJ2-3	ASSQDSVAGSFDTQY
TRBV29-1	TRBJ1-1	SVEVNLGGGTEAF
TRBV5-1	TRBJ1-6	ASSLDGGAASPLH
TRBV5-1	TRBJ2-5	ASSNSGTETQY
TRBV7-2	TRBJ1-6	ASSVGRGLPLH
TRBV29-1	TRBJ1-1	SVRQNTEAF
TRBV2	TRBJ2-1	ASSEDAGRNEQF